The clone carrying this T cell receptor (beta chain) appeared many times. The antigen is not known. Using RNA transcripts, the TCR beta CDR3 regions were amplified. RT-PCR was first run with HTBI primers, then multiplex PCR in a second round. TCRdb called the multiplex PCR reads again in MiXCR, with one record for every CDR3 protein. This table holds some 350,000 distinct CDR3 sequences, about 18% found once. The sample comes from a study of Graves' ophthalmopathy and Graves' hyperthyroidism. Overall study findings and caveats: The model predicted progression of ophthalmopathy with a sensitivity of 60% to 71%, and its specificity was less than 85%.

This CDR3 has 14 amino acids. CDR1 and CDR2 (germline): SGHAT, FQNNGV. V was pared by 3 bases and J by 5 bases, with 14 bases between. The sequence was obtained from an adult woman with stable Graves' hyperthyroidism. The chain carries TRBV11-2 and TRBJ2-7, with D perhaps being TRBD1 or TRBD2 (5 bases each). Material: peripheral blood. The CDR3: CASSLTDRGHEQYF. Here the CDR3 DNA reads TGTGCCAGCAGCTTGACAGATCGGGGCCACGAGCAGTACTTC.